The T cell receptor beta chain described here comes from a study of beta chain features in type 1 diabetes. Background on the study: The patient and healthy donor groups were comparable for age, gender and cell yields. Analysis included about 100 million sorted cells drawn from all samples.

Trimming cost V 0 bases and J 2 bases; bases outside gene matches: 4. Per germline, CDR1 SQVTM and CDR2 ANQGSEA. The CDR3 length is 15 residues. Each of the sorted populations had a purity greater than 98%. A note on this clone: Its antigen remains unknown.

Findings and caveats of the study: VDJ junctions in type 1 diabetes patients carried more deletions and fewer insertions. Shortening of TCRB CDR3s, moderate but significant, appeared in all four CD4+ subsets of Type 1 diabetes patients.

TCRB transcripts that were expressed got sequenced, as all of the isolated RNA had been reverse transcribed. Some clones are missing from TCRdb's copy, which holds only in-frame ones; the method was immunoSEQ multiplex PCR. Among about 300,000 clones, less than 15% were seen once, and the ten largest hold about 0.016%. This receptor was taken from a woman in her late teens or twenties with type 1 diabetes. Sequences were obtained from naive CD4+ T cells from blood. This chain links TRBV29-1 with TRBJ1-2; 9 bases match TRBD1. CDR3 amino acids: CSVEDRGTGNYGYTF. DNA for the CDR3: TGCAGCGTTGAAGATAGGGGGACAGGGAACTATGGCTACACCTTC.